The clone carrying this T cell receptor beta chain occurred a few times. Its cognate antigen is unknown. CDR1 is SGHTA and CDR2 is FQGNSA in the germline V gene. Germline trimming cut 5 bases from V and 2 bases from J; bases unmatched to any gene: 6. This CDR3 region has 14 residues. Method: immunoSEQ multiplex PCR; TCRdb's copy keeps in-frame clones and lacks some. The sample gives tens of thousands of clones, around 83% of which show up once; over 1.3% is in the top ten. These data are taken from a study of OX40 agonist ivuxolimab in advanced cancers. The study's findings and limits: Low normalized clonal expansion also occurred in some nonresponding patients.

Excluded were patients having autoimmune disease history or systemic immunosuppression. The chain links TRBV7-2 to TRBJ2-7; 7 nucleotides align to TRBD2. This TCR came from an adult with an advanced solid tumor such as melanoma, head and neck, liver or kidney cancer. Material: CD4+ or CD8+ T cells sorted from blood, obtained in a trial of the OX40 agonist ivuxolimab. The chain's CDR3 is CASSRDYPPYEQYF. CDR3 in DNA: TGTGCCAGCAGCCGGGACTACCCCCCCTACGAGCAGTACTTC. Full variable domain (remainder filled in from reference TRBV7-2 and TRBJ2-7): GAGVSQSPSNKVTEKGKDVELRCDPISGHTALYWYRQSLGQGLEFLIYFQGNSAPDKSGLPSDRFSAERTGGSVSTLTIQRTQQEDSAVYLCASSRDYPPYEQYFGPGTRLTVT.